One T cell receptor (beta chain) is described in this entry. This clone's antigen is unknown. Qualities for individual bases were not recorded, and no much larger clone is one base off. The source of the sample is a study of blood T cell repertoires in COVID-19 (dated by TCRdb to between 2020 and 2021). Regarding the study in general: The collaborator samples originated in the United States, Italy and Spain and spanned the acute and convalescent phases of COVID-19. The material from the prospective study consisted of cDNA or gDNA derived from T cells, B-cell-depleted T cells, or PBMCs. Deeply sampled blood TCRbeta repertoires from subjects exposed to, actively infected with, or recovered from COVID-19 were included in the dataset. The repertoires were released in a freely available public database meant as a resource for research on the immune response to SARS-CoV-2. The samples were drawn from two sources: the first 160 participants of the ongoing ImmuneRACE study, and fewer than 1,500 subjects contributed by 6 global collaborators. Nearly every sample came with metadata listing a de-identified subject ID, COVID-19 status, age in years and sex. HLA class I and class II types, where available, came from metadata supplied by the sample provider rather than from assay-based typing.

Each collaborating institution followed its own protocols to collect whole blood in K2EDTA tubes. For TCRbeta analysis, collaborators shipped samples as frozen whole blood, isolated PBMCs, or DNA extracted from either of those sample types. TCRbeta CDR3 regions were amplified from genomic DNA by means of the immunoSEQ Assay, a bias-controlled multiplex PCR. The study's processing was this. Within the assay, amplification of reference gene primers was used to estimate how many nucleated cells each sample contained. Sequence reads were collapsed and filtered to measure the absolute abundance of every unique TCRbeta CDR3 rearrangement. For each sample, productive Simpson clonality was calculated as the square root of Simpson's diversity index across productive rearrangements. This is the immuneACCESS table as TCRdb keeps it, with only in-frame sequences that have V and J called. A part of the clones is gone; compared with another copy, unresolved V genes explain less than half, and the rest is unexplained. That table supplies the V and J calls and clone size; D and trimming were determined from the DNA. The sample data list under 85,000 clones, and 83% of these were observed just once. The ten top clones hold around 36% of the sample.

Trimming costs V 6 bases and J 10 bases, and their ends lie 13 bases apart. The CDR1 and CDR2 encoded by the germline V gene are KGHSH and LQKENI. The CDR3 sequence holds 13 residues, the cysteine and phenylalanine included. Only the CDR3 region is kept as DNA, spanning 39 bases read in frame from base 1. Broader findings and caveats from the paper: How much clinical and demographic metadata was included differed by source and by participant, and the metadata was provided uncurated.

The specimen was peripheral blood. This TCR was recovered from a man at least 80 years old with active or convalescent COVID-19. The chain was built from TRBV18 and TRBJ1-6; no confident D gene assignment can be made. At the DNA level, the sequence is TGTGCCAGCTCGCCTGGCGGGCCCTCACCCCTCCACTTT. It codes for CASSPGGPSPLHF.